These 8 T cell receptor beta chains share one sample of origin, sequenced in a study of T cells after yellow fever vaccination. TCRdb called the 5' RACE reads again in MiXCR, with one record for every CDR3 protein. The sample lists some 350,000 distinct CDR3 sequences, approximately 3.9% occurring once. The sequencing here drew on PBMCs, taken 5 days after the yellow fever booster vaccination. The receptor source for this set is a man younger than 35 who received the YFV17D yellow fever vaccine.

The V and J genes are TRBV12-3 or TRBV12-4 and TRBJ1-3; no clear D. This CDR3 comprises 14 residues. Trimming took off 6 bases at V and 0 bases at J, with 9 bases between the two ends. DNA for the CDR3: TGTGCCAGCAGCCCCGATCGCTCTGGAAACACCATATATTTT. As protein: CASSPDRSGNTIYF.

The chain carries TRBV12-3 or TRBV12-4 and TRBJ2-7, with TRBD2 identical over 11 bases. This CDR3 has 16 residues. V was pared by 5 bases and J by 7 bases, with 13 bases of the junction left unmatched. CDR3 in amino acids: CASSPVPGLAAGEQYF. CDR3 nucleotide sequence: TGTGCCAGCAGTCCGGTTCCGGGACTAGCGGCGGGGGAGCAGTACTTC.

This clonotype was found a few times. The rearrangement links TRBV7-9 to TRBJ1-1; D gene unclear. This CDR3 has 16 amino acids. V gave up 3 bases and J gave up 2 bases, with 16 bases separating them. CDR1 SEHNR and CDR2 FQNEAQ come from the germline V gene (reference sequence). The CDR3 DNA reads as TGTGCCAGCAGCTTCCCCACGGGAGGACCCAACACTGAAGCTTTCTTT. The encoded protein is CASSFPTGGPNTEAFF.

This CDR3 reads CAIGTTGNTIYF. CDR3 bases: TGTGCCATCGGAACGACTGGAAACACCATATATTTT. The chain carries TRBV10-3 and TRBJ1-3; no reliable D call. This CDR3 spans 12 amino acids. In germline, CDR1 is ENHRY, CDR2 SYGVKD. The V end lost 8 bases, the J end lost 2 bases, and 7 bases lay between the germline ends.

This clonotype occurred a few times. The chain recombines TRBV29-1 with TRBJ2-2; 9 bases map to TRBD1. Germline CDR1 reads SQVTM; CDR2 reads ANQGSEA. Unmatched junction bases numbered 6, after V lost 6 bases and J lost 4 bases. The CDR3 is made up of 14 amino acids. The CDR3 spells CSVAQGAGTGELFF. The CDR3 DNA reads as TGCAGCGTGGCACAGGGGGCGGGCACCGGGGAGCTGTTTTTT.

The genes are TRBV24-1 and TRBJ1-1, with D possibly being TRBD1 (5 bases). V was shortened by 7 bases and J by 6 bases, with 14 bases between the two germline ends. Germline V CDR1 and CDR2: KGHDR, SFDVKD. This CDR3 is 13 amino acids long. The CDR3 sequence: CATSAGVGAEAFF. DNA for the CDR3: TGTGCCACCAGCGCCGGGGTGGGGGCTGAAGCTTTCTTT.

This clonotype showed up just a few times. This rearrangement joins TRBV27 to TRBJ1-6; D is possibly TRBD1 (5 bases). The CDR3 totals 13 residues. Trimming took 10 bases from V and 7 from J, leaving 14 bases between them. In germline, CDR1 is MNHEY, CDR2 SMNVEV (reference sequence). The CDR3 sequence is CATTWGENSPLHF. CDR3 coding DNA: TGTGCCACTACCTGGGGCGAGAATTCACCCCTCCACTTT.

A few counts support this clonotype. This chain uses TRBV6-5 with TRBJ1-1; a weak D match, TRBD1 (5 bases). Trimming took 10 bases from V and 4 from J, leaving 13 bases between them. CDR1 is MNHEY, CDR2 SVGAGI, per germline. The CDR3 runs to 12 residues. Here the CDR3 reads CATGGGGTEAFF. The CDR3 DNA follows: TGTGCCACCGGTGGGGGGGGCACTGAAGCTTTCTTT.